These 18 T cell receptor beta chains were sequenced from one sample in a study of chemoradiotherapy in HPV16-positive cancers. TCRdb keeps only in-frame clones here, not all; method: immunoSEQ multiplex PCR. The sample records over 15,000 clones, over 65% being singletons. Sequencing was performed on blood, taken from a patient who underwent chemoradiotherapy. The receptors shown here come from a human donor with HPV-associated anogenital cancer.

The genes are TRBV19 and TRBJ1-1, with D unresolved. The CDR3 is 13 residues long. Per germline, CDR1 LNHDA and CDR2 SQIVND (reference sequence). The V and J ends lost 9 bases and 4 bases respectively, with 15 bases between them. The CDR3: CASQGLSSTEAFF. DNA for the CDR3: TGTGCCAGCCAAGGCCTATCTTCCACTGAAGCTTTCTTT.

This clone was detected a few times. The V call is TRBV11-1, the J call TRBJ1-1; D remains ambiguous. Trimming took 6 bases from V and 3 from J, leaving 5 bases between them. From germline, CDR1 is SGHAT and CDR2 FQDESV (reference sequence). This CDR3 spans 11 amino acids. CDR3 protein: CASRPYTEAFF. The DNA of the CDR3 is TGTGCCAGCAGACCCTACACTGAAGCTTTCTTT.

This sequence joins TRBV4-1 and TRBJ2-1, with TRBD1 identical over 8 bases. With 1 base clipped from V and 0 bases from J, the junction kept 5 bases outside the gene matches. Germline loops: CDR1 MGHRA, CDR2 YSYEKL. The CDR3 loop spans 17 amino acids. The chain's CDR3 is CASSQGDRFSSYNEQFF. CDR3 DNA sequence: TGCGCCAGCAGCCAAGGGGACAGGTTCAGCTCCTACAATGAGCAGTTCTTC.

The chain uses TRBV7-7 and TRBJ2-2; 10 bases match TRBD2. From germline, CDR1 is SSHAT and CDR2 FNYEAQ (reference sequence). V trimming: 1 base; J trimming: 5 bases; junction bases outside the gene matches: 1. The CDR3 is made up of 15 amino acids. Here the CDR3 reads CASSLGTSGTGELFF. DNA of the CDR3: TGTGCCAGCAGCTTAGGGACTAGCGGAACCGGGGAGCTGTTTTTT.

CDR3 protein: CASSSTGGHYGYTF. The CDR3 nucleotides read TGTGCCAGCAGCTCCACAGGGGGGCACTATGGCTACACCTTC. V usage is TRBV5-6 and J usage is TRBJ1-2, with TRBD1 matching over 8 bases. Unmatched junction bases numbered 4, after V lost 3 bases and J lost 3 bases. CDR1 is SGHDT and CDR2 is YYEEEE in the germline V gene. The CDR3 runs to 14 residues. The whole variable domain, filled in from reference TRBV5-6 and TRBJ1-2, reads DAGVTQSPTHLIKTRGQQVTLRCSPKSGHDTVSWYQQALGQGPQFIFQYYEEEERQRGNFPDRFSGHQFPNYSSELNVNALLLGDSALYLCASSSTGGHYGYTFGSGTRLTVV.

This sequence joins TRBV14 and TRBJ1-4; no clear D. The CDR3 runs 12 residues. The germline V and J ends were trimmed by 2 bases and 11 bases, with 9 bases remaining between them. Germline values: CDR1 SGHDN, CDR2 FVKESK. The CDR3 sequence is CASSQFREKLFF. CDR3 DNA sequence: TGTGCCAGCAGCCAATTCCGGGAGAAACTGTTTTTT. Drawing the rest from reference TRBV14 and TRBJ1-4, the complete variable domain is EAGVTQFPSHSVIEKGQTVTLRCDPISGHDNLYWYRRVMGKEIKFLLHFVKESKQDESGMPNNRFLAERTGGTYSTLKVQPAELEDSGVYFCASSQFREKLFFGSGTQLSVL.

The chain employs TRBV19 and TRBJ2-1, with D unclear. The germline V gene has CDR1 LNHDA and CDR2 SQIVND (reference sequence). Trimming took off 5 bases at V and 5 bases at J, with 19 bases between the two ends. The CDR3 runs to 16 residues. The CDR3 DNA reads as TGTGCCAGTAGTCCCCGCCTGGCCGATGCTCACAATGAGCAGTTCTTC. It codes for CASSPRLADAHNEQFF. Combining the CDR3 with reference TRBV19 and TRBJ2-1 gives the whole variable domain DGGITQSPKYLFRKEGQNVTLSCEQNLNHDAMYWYRQDPGQGLRLIYYSQIVNDFQKGDIAEGYSVSREKKESFPLTVTSAQKNPTAFYLCASSPRLADAHNEQFFGPGTRLTVL.

The chain carries TRBV5-1 and TRBJ2-7, with 9 nucleotides matching TRBD1. V lost 4 bases and J lost 2; bases outside the gene matches: 7. The CDR3 length is 15 residues. From germline, CDR1 is SGHRS and CDR2 YFSETQ. The CDR3 DNA sequence: TGCGCCAGCAGCAAAAGAACAGGGGGCCCCTACGAGCAGTACTTC. It translates to CASSKRTGGPYEQYF. The full variable domain, rest sourced from reference TRBV5-1 and TRBJ2-7, is KAGVTQTPRYLIKTRGQQVTLSCSPISGHRSVSWYQQTPGQGLQFLFEYFSETQRNKGNFPGRFSGRQFSNSRSEMNVSTLELGDSALYLCASSKRTGGPYEQYFGPGTRLTVT.

V and J are TRBV19 and TRBJ1-5; perhaps TRBD1 as D (5 bases). Germline V gives CDR1 LNHDA, CDR2 SQIVND (reference sequence). The ends were cut back, 8 bases at V and 11 bases at J, with 19 bases in the middle. The CDR3 has 13 residues. CDR3 nucleotide sequence: TGTGCCAGTGAACCCGGGGCGAAGACAGCCCAGCATTTT. Its translation: CASEPGAKTAQHF.

This clone was seen more than once but under ten times. J is TRBJ1-2 and V is TRBV4-1; D remains unclear. Germline V gene lookup returns CDR1 MGHRA and CDR2 YSYEKL. This CDR3 region has 12 residues. V was shortened by 0 bases and J by 7 bases, with 6 bases between the two germline ends. The CDR3 nucleotides read TGCGCCAGCAGCCAAGACAGGTCTGGCTACACCTTC. Its protein product is CASSQDRSGYTF.

This rearrangement joins TRBV19 to TRBJ1-4; no firm D call. CDR1 is LNHDA and CDR2 is SQIVND in the germline V gene (reference sequence). The V end was cut by 11 bases, the J end by 6 bases, with 13 bases between. This CDR3 region has 12 residues. The CDR3 here is CACLSLDEKLFF. CDR3 nucleotide sequence: TGTGCCTGCTTAAGTCTGGATGAAAAACTGTTTTTT.

The chain combines TRBV7-9 with TRBJ2-3, with TRBD2 as a possible D gene (5 bases). The CDR3 runs to 12 residues. Per germline, CDR1 SEHNR and CDR2 FQNEAQ (reference sequence). V was pared by 1 base and J by 6 bases, with 5 bases between. For the CDR3, the DNA is TGTGCCAGCAGCTTAGTAGCGGATACGCAGTATTTT. It yields the protein CASSLVADTQYF.

The rearrangement links TRBV6-1 to TRBJ2-1; TRBD2 aligns across 9 bases. The germline V gene has CDR1 MNHNS and CDR2 SASEGT. The CDR3 spans 15 residues. The junction had 4 bases not matched to a gene; V was cut back by 1 base and J by 6 bases. This chain's CDR3 is CASSEELAGSNEQFF. The CDR3 region has the DNA TGTGCCAGCAGTGAAGAACTAGCGGGTAGCAATGAGCAGTTCTTC.

With regard to this clone: Other DNA sequences within the sample encode an identical CDR3. The chain couples TRBV5-4 to TRBJ1-3, with a possible D match to TRBD1 (6 bases). V lost 4 bases and J lost 0, with 8 bases in between. The CDR3 is 14 residues long. Germline V gene lookup returns CDR1 SGHNT and CDR2 YYREEE (reference sequence). The CDR3 is CASSLDSSGNTIYF. For the CDR3, the DNA is TGTGCCAGCAGCCTGGACAGCTCTGGAAACACCATATATTTT.

This clone was recorded once. The J gene is TRBJ2-5, the V gene TRBV7-2, with 7 nucleotides matching TRBD1. J was trimmed by 4 bases and V by 6 bases; bases with no gene match: 5. The CDR3 is made up of 13 amino acids. CDR1 is SGHTA and CDR2 is FQGNSA in the germline V gene. CDR3 amino acids: CASRGQPGETQYF. CDR3 sequence (DNA): TGTGCCAGCAGGGGACAGCCGGGAGAGACCCAGTACTTC.

This chain connects TRBV5-4 to TRBJ1-2, with D unresolved. Trimming took off 0 bases at V and 1 base at J, with 10 bases between the two ends. In germline, CDR1 is SGHNT, CDR2 YYREEE (reference sequence). The CDR3 contains 15 residues. The CDR3 protein is CASSLASGFNYGYTF. The CDR3 coding sequence is TGTGCCAGCAGCTTGGCGTCGGGGTTTAACTATGGCTACACCTTC.

This clone was seen once. The CDR3 loop reads CASSTGQRGELFF. The CDR3 coding sequence is TGTGCCAGTAGTACCGGACAGCGGGGGGAGCTGTTTTTT. The chain couples TRBV19 to TRBJ2-2; D is perhaps TRBD1 (6 bases). V was pared by 4 bases and J by 8 bases, with 11 bases between. This CDR3 spans 13 amino acids. Germline V gives CDR1 LNHDA, CDR2 SQIVND (reference sequence).

The V call is TRBV7-2, the J call TRBJ2-7; 8 nucleotides align to TRBD2. Germline assignment: CDR1 SGHTA and CDR2 FQGNSA. The CDR3 covers 15 residues. Germline trimming cut 1 base from V and 5 bases from J; bases unmatched to any gene: 7. In DNA form, the CDR3 reads TGTGCCAGCAGCTTAGGCGGGACTAGGCAGGACGAGCAGTACTTC. Translating gives CASSLGGTRQDEQYF.